The text below deals with one T cell receptor (beta chain). Its antigen remains unidentified. Deletions cut 6 bases from V and 8 bases from J, with 14 bases between. CDR3 length equals 13 residues. Germline V gene sequence: CDR1 MNHNY, CDR2 SVGAGI (reference sequence). Naive CD8 cells lacked CD45RO and underwent positive selection for CCR7, leaving out terminally differentiated effector memory CD45RA+ cells. Each donor was a Caucasian adult residing in Nashville, Tennessee. This sample is part of a study of shared clonotypes between healthy human individuals. Using roughly 180 ng DNA, some 30,000 T cell genomes, the sorted-subset replicate PCRs were run. Sequencing was performed with immunoSEQ multiplex PCR; in TCRdb, only in-frame clones are kept and a portion is missing. Of over 2 million clones listed, less than 95% are singletons. Study-level points and caveats: Incompleteness in sorted-subset sequencing, despite large depth, was shown by rarefaction. Between several donors, naive CD4 clonotypes were shared at a level of about 5%.

The receptor comes from a young man in good health. The sample was naive CD8+ T cells sorted from blood. The chain recombines TRBV6-6 with TRBJ2-1; D remains unclear. The CDR3 here is CASRITSVHEQFF. In nucleotides, the CDR3 is TGTGCCAGCAGAATTACCAGTGTACATGAGCAGTTCTTC.